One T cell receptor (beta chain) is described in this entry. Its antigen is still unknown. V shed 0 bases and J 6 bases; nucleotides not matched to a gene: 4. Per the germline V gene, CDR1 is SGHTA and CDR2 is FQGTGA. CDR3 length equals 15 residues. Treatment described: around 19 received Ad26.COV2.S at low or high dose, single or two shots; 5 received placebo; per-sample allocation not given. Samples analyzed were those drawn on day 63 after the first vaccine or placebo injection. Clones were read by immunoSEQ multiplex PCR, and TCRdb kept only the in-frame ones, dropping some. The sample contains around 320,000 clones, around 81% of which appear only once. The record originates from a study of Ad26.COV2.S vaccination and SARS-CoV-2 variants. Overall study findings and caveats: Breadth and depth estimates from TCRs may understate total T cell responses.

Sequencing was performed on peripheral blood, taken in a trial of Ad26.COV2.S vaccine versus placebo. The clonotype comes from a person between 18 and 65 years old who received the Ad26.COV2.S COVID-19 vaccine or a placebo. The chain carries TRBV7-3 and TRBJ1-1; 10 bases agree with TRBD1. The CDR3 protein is CASSLTRDRGAEAFF. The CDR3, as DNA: TGTGCCAGCAGCTTAACCCGGGACAGGGGAGCTGAAGCTTTCTTT.